This T cell receptor (beta chain) came from a study of response to subunit inactivated influenza vaccine. The study, taken as a whole, reports: Authors proposed each seasonal influenza vaccination draws in few new T cells.

Remarks on this clonotype: Its antigen is not known.

The CDR3 has 14 amino acids. Germline-derived CDR1 and CDR2 are LGHNA and YSLEER. Trimming at V came to 3 bases and at J to 6 bases, leaving 0 bases not matched to a gene. TCRdb redid the calling of the RT-PCR reads with MiXCR, one entry per CDR3 protein. This sample yields over 800,000 distinct CDR3 sequences, of which about 20% are seen a single time; 9.5% to 13% belongs to the top ten. This TCR derives from a man aged 50-59 years who received an inactivated influenza vaccine. The rearrangement joins TRBV4-3 to TRBJ2-2; TRBD2 matches at 11 bases. Sequencing was performed on PBMCs from blood, taken 5 days after vaccination. This chain's CDR3 is CASSQGLAAGELFF. As DNA, the CDR3 is TGCGCCAGCAGCCAGGGACTAGCGGCCGGGGAGCTGTTTTTT.